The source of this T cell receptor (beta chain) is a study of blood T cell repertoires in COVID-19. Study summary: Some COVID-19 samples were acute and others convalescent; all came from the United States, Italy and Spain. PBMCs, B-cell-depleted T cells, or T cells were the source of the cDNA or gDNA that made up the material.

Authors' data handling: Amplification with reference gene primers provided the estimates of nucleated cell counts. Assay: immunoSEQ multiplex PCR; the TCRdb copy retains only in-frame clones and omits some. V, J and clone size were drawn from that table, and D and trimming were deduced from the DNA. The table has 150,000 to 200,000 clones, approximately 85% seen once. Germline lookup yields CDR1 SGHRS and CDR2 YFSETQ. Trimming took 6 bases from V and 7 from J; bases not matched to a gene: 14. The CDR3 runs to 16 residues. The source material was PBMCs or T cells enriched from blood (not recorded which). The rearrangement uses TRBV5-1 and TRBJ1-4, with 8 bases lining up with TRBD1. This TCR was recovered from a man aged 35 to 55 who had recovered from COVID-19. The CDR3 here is CASMEGAGGSGEKLFF. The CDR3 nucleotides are TGCGCCAGCATGGAGGGAGCAGGGGGCAGTGGTGAAAAACTGTTTTTT.